The clone carrying this TCR beta chain was seen only a few times. Its antigen is as yet unknown. One entry per CDR3 protein results from TCRdb running MiXCR on the RT-PCR reads. The sample has under 800,000 distinct CDR3 sequences; roughly 13% are singletons. The V gene end was trimmed by 6 bases and the J gene end by 4 bases; junction bases not matched to a gene: 10. The CDR3 is 14 amino acids. Germline values: CDR1 SQVTM, CDR2 ANQGSEA. The data originate from a study of response to subunit inactivated influenza vaccine. Overall study results and limits: That few new T cells are recruited by each seasonal influenza vaccination was the authors' suggestion.

The chain joins TRBV29-1 to TRBJ2-7; 9 nucleotides agree with TRBD1. Sequencing was performed on PBMCs from blood, taken roughly 2 weeks before vaccination. The TCR was taken from a man aged 50 to 59 who received an inactivated influenza vaccine. CDR3 nucleotide sequence: TGCAGCGTAACCCCCGGGACAGGGCTATACGAGCAGTACTTC. This sequence encodes CSVTPGTGLYEQYF.